Below are 6 T cell receptor beta chains sequenced from a single sample in a study of blood T cell repertoires in COVID-19 (dated by TCRdb to 2020 to 2022). Libraries were made using the immunoSEQ multiplex PCR assay. The clones in this table, taken by TCRdb from immuneACCESS, are in-frame only. Not every clone is retained; where verified, under half of the shortfall comes from an unresolved V gene, and the cause of the rest is unknown. Counted in this sample were roughly 100,000 clones; about 79% of them appeared once. Of the sample, roughly 3.3% falls within the top ten clones. Sequenced: peripheral blood. The receptors derive from a woman older than 75 with active or convalescent COVID-19.

This CDR3 is CASNPDRAGPYEQYF. The DNA of the CDR3 is TGTGCCAGCAACCCGGACAGGGCAGGGCCCTACGAGCAGTACTTC. V usage is TRBV28 and J usage is TRBJ2-7; TRBD1 matches 8 bases. CDR3 length equals 15 residues. CDR1 is MDHEN, CDR2 SYDVKM, per germline. J was trimmed by 2 bases and V by 7 bases; bases with no gene match: 10.

The chain has TRBV7-2 and TRBJ1-6; weak D call: TRBD1 (6 bases). Germline V gene lookup returns CDR1 SGHTA and CDR2 FQGNSA. V was pared by 4 bases and J by 10 bases, with 14 bases between. There are 14 residues in the CDR3. Written as DNA, the CDR3 is TGTGCCAGCAGCTCGCTGGACAGTAGCTCACCCCTCCACTTT. Its protein product is CASSSLDSSSPLHF.

The chain's CDR3 is CAWTRQNTEAFF. The CDR3 region has the DNA TGTGCCTGGACGCGGCAGAACACTGAAGCTTTCTTT. The chain is built from TRBV30 and TRBJ1-1; no clear D. Per germline, CDR1 GTSNPN and CDR2 SVGIG (reference sequence). This CDR3 contains 12 residues. The V and J ends lost 4 bases and 1 base respectively, with 7 bases between them.

The rearrangement joins TRBV15 to TRBJ1-1, with D unresolved. The length of the CDR3 is 14 residues. Germline V gene data show CDR1 as LNHNV and CDR2 as YYDKDF (reference sequence). Deletions cut 0 bases from V and 0 bases from J, with 5 bases between. CDR3 sequence (DNA): TGTGCCACCAGCAGAGACCCGTTGAACACTGAAGCTTTCTTT. Encoded protein: CATSRDPLNTEAFF.

This rearrangement joins TRBV10-3 to TRBJ1-5; maybe TRBD1 (5 bases). This CDR3 comprises 12 residues. The V end lost 3 bases, the J end lost 14 bases, and 14 bases lay between the germline ends. Germline assignment: CDR1 ENHRY and CDR2 SYGVKD. CDR3 protein: CAISDPGGDKHF. The DNA of the CDR3 is TGTGCCATCAGTGACCCCGGGGGGGATAAGCATTTT.

This clone was detected only once. This chain joins TRBV4-2 and TRBJ2-1; no reliable D call. Trimming removed 0 bases from V and 6 bases from J, with 9 bases in between. The CDR3 is 14 residues long. Germline lookup yields CDR1 LGHNA and CDR2 YNFKEQ. The CDR3 region is CASSQDFSVNEQFF. CDR3 nucleotide sequence: TGTGCCAGCAGCCAAGATTTTTCCGTCAATGAGCAGTTCTTC.